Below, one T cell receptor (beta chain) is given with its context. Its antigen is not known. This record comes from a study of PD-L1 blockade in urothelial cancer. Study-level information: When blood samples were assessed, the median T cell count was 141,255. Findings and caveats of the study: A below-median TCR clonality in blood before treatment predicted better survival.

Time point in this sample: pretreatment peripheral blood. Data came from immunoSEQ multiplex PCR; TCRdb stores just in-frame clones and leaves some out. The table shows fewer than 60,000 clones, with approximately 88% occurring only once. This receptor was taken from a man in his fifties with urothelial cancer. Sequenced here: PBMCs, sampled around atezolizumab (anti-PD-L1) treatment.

CDR3 in amino acids: CASSSGLSNEQFF. The CDR3 DNA follows: TGTGCCAGCAGCTCCGGACTGTCCAATGAGCAGTTCTTC. The rearrangement uses TRBV13 and TRBJ2-1, with D tentatively TRBD2 (5 bases). Germline V gene lookup returns CDR1 PRHDT and CDR2 FYEKMQ (reference sequence). There are 13 residues in the CDR3. V gave up 4 bases and J gave up 6 bases, with 10 bases separating them.